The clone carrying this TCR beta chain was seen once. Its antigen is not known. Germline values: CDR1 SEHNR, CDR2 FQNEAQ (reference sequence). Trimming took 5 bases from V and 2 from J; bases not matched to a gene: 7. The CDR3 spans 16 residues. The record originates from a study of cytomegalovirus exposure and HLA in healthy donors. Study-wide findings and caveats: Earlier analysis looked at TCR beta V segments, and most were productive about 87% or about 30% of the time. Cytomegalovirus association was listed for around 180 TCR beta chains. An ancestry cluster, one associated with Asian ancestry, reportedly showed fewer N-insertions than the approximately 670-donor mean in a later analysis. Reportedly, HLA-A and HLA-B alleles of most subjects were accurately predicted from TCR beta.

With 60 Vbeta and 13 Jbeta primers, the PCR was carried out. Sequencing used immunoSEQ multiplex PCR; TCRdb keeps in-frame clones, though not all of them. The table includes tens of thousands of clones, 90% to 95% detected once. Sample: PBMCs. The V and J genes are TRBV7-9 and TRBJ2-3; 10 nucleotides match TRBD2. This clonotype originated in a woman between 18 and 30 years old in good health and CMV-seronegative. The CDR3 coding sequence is TGTGCCAGCAGCGCCGGACTAGCGGCATTCACAGATACGCAGTATTTT. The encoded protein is CASSAGLAAFTDTQYF.